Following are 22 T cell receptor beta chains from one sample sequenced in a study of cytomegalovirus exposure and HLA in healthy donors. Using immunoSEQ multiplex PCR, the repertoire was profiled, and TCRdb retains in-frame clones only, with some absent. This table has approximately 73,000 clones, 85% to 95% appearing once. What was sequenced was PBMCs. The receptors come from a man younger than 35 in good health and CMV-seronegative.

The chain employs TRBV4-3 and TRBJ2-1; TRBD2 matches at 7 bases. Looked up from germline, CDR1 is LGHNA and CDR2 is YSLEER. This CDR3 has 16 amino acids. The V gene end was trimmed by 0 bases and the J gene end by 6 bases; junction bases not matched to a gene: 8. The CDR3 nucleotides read TGCGCCAGCAGCCAAGACGCGGGGGTTGGGAGCAATGAGCAGTTCTTC. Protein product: CASSQDAGVGSNEQFF.

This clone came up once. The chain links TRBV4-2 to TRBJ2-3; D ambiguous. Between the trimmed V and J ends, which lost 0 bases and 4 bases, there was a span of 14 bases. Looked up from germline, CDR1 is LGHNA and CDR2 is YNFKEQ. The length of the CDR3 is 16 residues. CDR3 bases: TGTGCCAGCAGCCAAGAGGGCTCGACCGGCGCAGATACGCAGTATTTT. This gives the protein CASSQEGSTGADTQYF.

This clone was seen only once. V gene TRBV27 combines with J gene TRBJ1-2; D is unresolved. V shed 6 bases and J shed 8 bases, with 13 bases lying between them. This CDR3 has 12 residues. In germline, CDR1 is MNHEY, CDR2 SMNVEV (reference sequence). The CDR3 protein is CASRPPGGGYTF. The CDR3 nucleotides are TGTGCCAGCAGGCCTCCGGGAGGCGGCTACACCTTC.

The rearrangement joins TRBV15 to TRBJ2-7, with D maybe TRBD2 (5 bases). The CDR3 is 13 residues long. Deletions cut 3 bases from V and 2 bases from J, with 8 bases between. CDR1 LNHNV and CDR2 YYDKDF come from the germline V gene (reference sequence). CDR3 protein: CATSRAGTYEQYF. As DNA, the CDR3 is TGTGCCACCAGCAGGGCCGGGACCTACGAGCAGTACTTC.

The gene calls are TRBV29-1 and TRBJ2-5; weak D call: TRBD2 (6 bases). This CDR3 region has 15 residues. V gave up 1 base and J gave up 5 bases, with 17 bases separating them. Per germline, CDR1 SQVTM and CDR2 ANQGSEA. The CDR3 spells CSVEGEAGSRETQYF. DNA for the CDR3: TGCAGCGTTGAAGGGGAGGCAGGGAGCAGGGAGACCCAGTACTTC.

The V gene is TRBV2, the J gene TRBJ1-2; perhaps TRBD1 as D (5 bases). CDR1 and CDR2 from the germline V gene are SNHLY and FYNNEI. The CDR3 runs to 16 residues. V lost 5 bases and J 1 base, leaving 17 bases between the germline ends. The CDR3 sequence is CASSPPRDGSNYGYTF. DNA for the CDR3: TGTGCCAGCAGTCCACCTAGGGACGGGAGTAACTATGGCTACACCTTC.

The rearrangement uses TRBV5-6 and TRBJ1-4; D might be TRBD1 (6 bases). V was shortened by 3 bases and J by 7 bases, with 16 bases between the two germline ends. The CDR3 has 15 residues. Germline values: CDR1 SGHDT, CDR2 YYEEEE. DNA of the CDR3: TGTGCCAGCAGCTCCGCCGGGACAAGGGCTGAAAAACTGTTTTTT. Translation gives CASSSAGTRAEKLFF.

CDR3 region: CASSLGGTSGGLNTGELFF. CDR3 nucleotide sequence: TGTGCCAGCAGCTTAGGGGGGACTAGCGGGGGCCTGAACACCGGGGAGCTGTTTTTT. This rearrangement joins TRBV7-3 to TRBJ2-2; 14 bases are shared with TRBD2. CDR3 size: 19 residues. CDR1 and CDR2 from the germline V gene are SGHTA and FQGTGA. The trim removed 2 bases at V and 1 base at J, leaving 6 bases unmatched.

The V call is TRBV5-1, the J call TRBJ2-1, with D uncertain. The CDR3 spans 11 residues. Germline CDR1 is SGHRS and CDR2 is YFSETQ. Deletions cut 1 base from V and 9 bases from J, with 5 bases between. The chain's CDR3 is CASSLRGEQFF. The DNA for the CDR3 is TGCGCCAGCAGCTTGAGAGGTGAGCAGTTCTTC.

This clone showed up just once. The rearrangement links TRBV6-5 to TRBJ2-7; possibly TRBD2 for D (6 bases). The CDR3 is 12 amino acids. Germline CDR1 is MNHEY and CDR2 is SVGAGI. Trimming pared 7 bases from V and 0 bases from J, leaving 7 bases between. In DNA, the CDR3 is TGTGCCAGCAACGGGGGCTCCTACGAGCAGTACTTC. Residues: CASNGGSYEQYF.

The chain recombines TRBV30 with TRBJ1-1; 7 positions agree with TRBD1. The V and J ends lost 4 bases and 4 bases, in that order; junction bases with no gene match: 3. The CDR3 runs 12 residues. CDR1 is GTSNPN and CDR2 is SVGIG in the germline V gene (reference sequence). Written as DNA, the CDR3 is TGTGCCTGGACCGCAGGGGGCACTGAAGCTTTCTTT. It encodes CAWTAGGTEAFF.

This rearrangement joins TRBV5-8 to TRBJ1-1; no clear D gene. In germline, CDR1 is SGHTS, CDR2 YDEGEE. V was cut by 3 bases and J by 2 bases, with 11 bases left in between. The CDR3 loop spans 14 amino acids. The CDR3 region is CASSWGVPNTEAFF. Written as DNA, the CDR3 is TGTGCCAGCAGCTGGGGAGTCCCTAACACTGAAGCTTTCTTT.

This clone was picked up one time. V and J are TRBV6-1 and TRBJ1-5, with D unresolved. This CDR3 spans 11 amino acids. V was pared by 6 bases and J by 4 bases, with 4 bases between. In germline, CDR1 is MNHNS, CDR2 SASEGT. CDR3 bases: TGTGCCAGCAGATTAAATCAGCCCCAGCATTTT. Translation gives CASRLNQPQHF.

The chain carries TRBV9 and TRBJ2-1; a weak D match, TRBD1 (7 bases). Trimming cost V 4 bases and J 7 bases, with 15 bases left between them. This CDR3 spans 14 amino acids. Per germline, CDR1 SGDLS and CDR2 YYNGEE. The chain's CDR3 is CASSSPRGRNEQFF. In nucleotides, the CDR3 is TGTGCCAGCAGCTCCCCCAGGGGGAGGAATGAGCAGTTCTTC.

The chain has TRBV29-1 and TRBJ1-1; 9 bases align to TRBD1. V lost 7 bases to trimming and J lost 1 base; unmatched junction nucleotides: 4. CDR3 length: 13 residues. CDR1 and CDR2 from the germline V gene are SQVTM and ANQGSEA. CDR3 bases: TGCAGCGGGACAGGGGCCTGGAACACTGAAGCTTTCTTT. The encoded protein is CSGTGAWNTEAFF.

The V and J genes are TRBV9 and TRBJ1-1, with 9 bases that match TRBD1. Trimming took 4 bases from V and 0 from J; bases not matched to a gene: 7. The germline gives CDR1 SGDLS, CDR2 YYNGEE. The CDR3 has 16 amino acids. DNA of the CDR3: TGTGCCAGCAGCCTTCGTGGGGACAGGGTGAACACTGAAGCTTTCTTT. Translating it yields CASSLRGDRVNTEAFF.

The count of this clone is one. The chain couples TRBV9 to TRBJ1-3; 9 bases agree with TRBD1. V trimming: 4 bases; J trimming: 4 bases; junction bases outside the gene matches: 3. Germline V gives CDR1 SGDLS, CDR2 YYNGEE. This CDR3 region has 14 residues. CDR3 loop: CASSTGGAGNTIYF. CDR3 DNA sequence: TGTGCCAGCAGCACAGGGGGCGCGGGAAACACCATATATTTT.

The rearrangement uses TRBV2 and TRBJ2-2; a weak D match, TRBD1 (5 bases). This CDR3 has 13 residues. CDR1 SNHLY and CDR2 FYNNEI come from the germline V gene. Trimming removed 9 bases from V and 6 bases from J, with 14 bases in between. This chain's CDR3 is CASKQQAPGELFF. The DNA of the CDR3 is TGTGCCAGTAAACAACAGGCCCCCGGGGAGCTGTTTTTT.

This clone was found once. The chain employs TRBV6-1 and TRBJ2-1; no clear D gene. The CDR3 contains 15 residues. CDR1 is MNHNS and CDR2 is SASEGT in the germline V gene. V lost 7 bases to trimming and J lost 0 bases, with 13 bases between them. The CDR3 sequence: CASTHFPDSYNEQFF. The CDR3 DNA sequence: TGTGCCAGCACCCACTTTCCTGACTCCTACAATGAGCAGTTCTTC.

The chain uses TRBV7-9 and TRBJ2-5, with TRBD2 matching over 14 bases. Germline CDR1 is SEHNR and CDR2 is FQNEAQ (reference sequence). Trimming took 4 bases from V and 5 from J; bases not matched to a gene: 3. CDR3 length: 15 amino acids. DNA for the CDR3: TGTGCCAGCAGCTCGCGACTAGCGGGGGGGGAGACCCAGTACTTC. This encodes CASSSRLAGGETQYF.

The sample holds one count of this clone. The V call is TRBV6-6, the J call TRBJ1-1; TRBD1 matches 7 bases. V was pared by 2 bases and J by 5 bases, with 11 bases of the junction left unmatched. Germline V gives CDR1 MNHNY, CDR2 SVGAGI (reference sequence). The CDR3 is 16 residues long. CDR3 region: CASSYRGESGGTEAFF. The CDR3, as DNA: TGTGCCAGCAGTTACAGGGGAGAATCAGGGGGAACTGAAGCTTTCTTT.

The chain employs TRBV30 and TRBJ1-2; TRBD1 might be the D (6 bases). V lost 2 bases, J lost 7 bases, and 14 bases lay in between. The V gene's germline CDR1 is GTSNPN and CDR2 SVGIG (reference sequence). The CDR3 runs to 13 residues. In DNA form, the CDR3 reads TGTGCCTGGAGTATTTCGGGAGGGGGTGGCTACACCTTC. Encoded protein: CAWSISGGGGYTF.